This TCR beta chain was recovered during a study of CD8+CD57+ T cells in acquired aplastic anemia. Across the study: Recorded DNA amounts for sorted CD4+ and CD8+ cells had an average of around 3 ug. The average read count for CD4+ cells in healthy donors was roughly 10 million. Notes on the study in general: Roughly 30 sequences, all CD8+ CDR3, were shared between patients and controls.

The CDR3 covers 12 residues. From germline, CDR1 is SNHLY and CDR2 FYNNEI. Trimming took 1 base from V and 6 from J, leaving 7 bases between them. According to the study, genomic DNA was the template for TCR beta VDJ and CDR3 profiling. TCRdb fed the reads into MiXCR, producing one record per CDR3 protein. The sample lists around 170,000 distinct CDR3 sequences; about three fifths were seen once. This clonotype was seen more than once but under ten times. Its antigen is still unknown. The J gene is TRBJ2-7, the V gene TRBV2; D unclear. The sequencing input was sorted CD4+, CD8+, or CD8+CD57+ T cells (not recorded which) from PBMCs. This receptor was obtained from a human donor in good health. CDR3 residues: CASSEVGFEQYF. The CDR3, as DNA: TGTGCCAGCAGTGAAGTGGGATTCGAGCAGTACTTC.